These 6 T cell receptor beta chains were all obtained from the same sample, sequenced in a study of T cells in Graves' hyperthyroidism and ophthalmopathy. Template material for amplifying TCR beta CDR3 regions consisted of RNA transcripts. An initial round of RT-PCR targeting the TCR CDR3 relied on the HTBI primer set. MiXCR, run by TCRdb on the multiplex PCR reads, gives a single entry per CDR3 protein. The table lists 300,000 to 500,000 distinct CDR3 sequences, about 14% of them singletons, with approximately 29% in the top ten. Sequenced: blood. The receptor set was obtained from a man aged 50 to 59 with Graves' ophthalmopathy.

This clonotype was counted at least ten times. The chain uses TRBV3-1 and TRBJ2-2, with TRBD2 identical over 11 bases. There are 17 residues in the CDR3. Per the germline V gene, CDR1 is LGHDT and CDR2 is YNNKEL (reference sequence). V lost 4 bases and J lost 2; bases outside the gene matches: 6. This CDR3 reads CASSPTGTSGNTGELFF. CDR3 sequence (DNA): TGTGCCAGCAGCCCCACCGGGACTAGCGGAAACACCGGGGAGCTGTTTTTT.

This clonotype appeared many times. The genes are TRBV2 and TRBJ2-5, with D possibly matching TRBD2 (5 bases). Germline CDR1 is SNHLY and CDR2 is FYNNEI. V lost 6 bases to trimming and J lost 2 bases, with 25 bases between them. This CDR3 is built from 18 residues. The CDR3 here is CASRGWMQDFGPQETQYF. The CDR3, as DNA: TGTGCCAGCAGAGGATGGATGCAGGACTTCGGTCCTCAAGAGACCCAGTACTTC. Complete variable domain (other parts from reference TRBV2 and TRBJ2-5): EPEVTQTPSHQVTQMGQEVILRCVPISNHLYFYWYRQILGQKVEFLVSFYNNEISEKSEIFDDQFSVERPDGSNFTLKIRSTKLEDSAMYFCASRGWMQDFGPQETQYFGPGTRLLVL.

The chain has TRBV6-2 or TRBV6-3 and TRBJ2-3; TRBD1 might be the D (6 bases). With 5 bases removed from V and 6 bases from J, the gap between germline ends came to 18 bases. This CDR3 comprises 15 residues. Germline CDR1 reads MNHEY; CDR2 reads SVGEGT. This chain's CDR3 is CASSTLGAPRDTQYF. CDR3 DNA: TGTGCCAGCAGTACCCTGGGGGCTCCCCGGGATACGCAGTATTTT.

This clonotype was detected only a few times. The chain carries TRBV6-1 and TRBJ2-3, with a tentative D call TRBD1 (5 bases). Germline V gene lookup returns CDR1 MNHNS and CDR2 SASEGT. CDR3 length: 14 amino acids. With 8 bases removed from V and 3 bases from J, the gap between germline ends came to 15 bases. The CDR3 sequence is CASGRKGATDTQYF. CDR3 nucleotide sequence: TGTGCCAGCGGAAGGAAAGGGGCGACAGATACGCAGTATTTT.

About this clonotype itself: This may come from a read error, since a much larger clone is one base off. The chain links TRBV27 to TRBJ2-1; the D call may be TRBD1 or TRBD2 (5 bases each). Between the trimmed V and J ends, which lost 3 bases and 4 bases, there was a span of 19 bases. CDR1 MNHEY and CDR2 SMNVEV come from the germline V gene (reference sequence). CDR3 length: 17 residues. CDR3 region: CASSFKIRGTKYNEQFF. The CDR3 DNA follows: TGTGCCAGCAGTTTCAAAATCCGGGGCACAAAATACAATGAGCAGTTCTTC.

The table lists this clonotype with a few counts. CDR3: CASSRGQSYTEAFF. The CDR3 nucleotides read TGTGCCAGCAGCCGGGGACAGTCTTACACTGAAGCTTTCTTT. The rearrangement links TRBV12-3 or TRBV12-4 to TRBJ1-1; TRBD1 matches at 7 bases. With V trimmed by 6 bases and J by 3 bases, 7 bases remained unmatched. CDR3 length: 14 residues.